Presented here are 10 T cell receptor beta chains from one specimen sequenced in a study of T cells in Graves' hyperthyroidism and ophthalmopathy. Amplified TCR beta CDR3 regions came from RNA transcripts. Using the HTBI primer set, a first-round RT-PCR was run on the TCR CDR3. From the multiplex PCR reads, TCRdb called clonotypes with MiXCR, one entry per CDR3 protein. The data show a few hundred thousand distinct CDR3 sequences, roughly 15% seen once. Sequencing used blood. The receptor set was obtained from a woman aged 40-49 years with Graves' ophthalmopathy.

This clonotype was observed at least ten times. This chain's CDR3 is CAISESVRDGYTF. In DNA form, the CDR3 reads TGTGCCATCAGTGAGTCGGTACGGGATGGCTACACCTTC. V and J are TRBV10-3 and TRBJ1-2; D is uncertain. CDR1 ENHRY and CDR2 SYGVKD come from the germline V gene. V gave up 0 bases and J gave up 6 bases, with 8 bases separating them. The CDR3 is 13 residues long.

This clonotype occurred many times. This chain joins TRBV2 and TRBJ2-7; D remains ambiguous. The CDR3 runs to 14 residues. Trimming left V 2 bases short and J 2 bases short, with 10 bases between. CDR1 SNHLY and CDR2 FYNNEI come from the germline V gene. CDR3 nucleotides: TGTGCCAGCAGTGAAAGTCGGCCAGCCTACGAGCAGTACTTC. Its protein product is CASSESRPAYEQYF.

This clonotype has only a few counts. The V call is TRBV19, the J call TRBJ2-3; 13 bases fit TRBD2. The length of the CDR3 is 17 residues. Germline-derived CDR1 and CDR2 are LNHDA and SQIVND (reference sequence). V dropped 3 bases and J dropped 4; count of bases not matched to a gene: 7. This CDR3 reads CASSIGRTSGSSDTQYF. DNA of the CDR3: TGTGCCAGTAGTATCGGGCGGACTAGCGGGAGCTCAGATACGCAGTATTTT.

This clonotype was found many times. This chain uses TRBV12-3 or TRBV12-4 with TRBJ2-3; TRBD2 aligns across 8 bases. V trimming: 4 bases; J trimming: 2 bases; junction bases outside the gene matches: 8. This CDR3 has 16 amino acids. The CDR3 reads CASSSWTSHPTDTQYF. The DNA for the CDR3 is TGTGCCAGCAGTTCCTGGACTAGCCACCCCACAGATACGCAGTATTTT.

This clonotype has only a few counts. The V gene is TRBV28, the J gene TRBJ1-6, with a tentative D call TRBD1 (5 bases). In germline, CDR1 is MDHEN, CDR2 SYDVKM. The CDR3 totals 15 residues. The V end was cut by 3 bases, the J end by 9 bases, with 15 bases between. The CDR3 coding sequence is TGTGCCAGCAGTTTTAGCAGGGTCGTCGGTTCACCCCTCCACTTT. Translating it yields CASSFSRVVGSPLHF.

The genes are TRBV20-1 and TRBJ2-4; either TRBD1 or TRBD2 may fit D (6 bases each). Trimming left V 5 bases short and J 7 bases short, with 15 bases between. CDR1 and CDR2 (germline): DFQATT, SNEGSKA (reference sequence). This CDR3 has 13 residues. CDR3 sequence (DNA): TGCAGTGCTCCCCGGGGGCCAGGGAACATTCAGTACTTC. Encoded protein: CSAPRGPGNIQYF.

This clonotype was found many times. CDR3 loop: CATSAPGLATGTGELFF. CDR3 nucleotides: TGTGCCACCAGTGCTCCGGGACTAGCGACGGGCACCGGGGAGCTGTTTTTT. This chain uses TRBV24-1 with TRBJ2-2, with 10 bases aligning to TRBD2. In germline, CDR1 is KGHDR, CDR2 SFDVKD. This CDR3 is built from 17 residues. J lost 4 bases, V lost 5 bases, and 9 bases had no gene match.

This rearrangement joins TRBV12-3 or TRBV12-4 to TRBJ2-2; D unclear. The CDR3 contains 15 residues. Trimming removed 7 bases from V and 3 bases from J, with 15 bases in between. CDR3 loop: CASTAPFPDTGELFF. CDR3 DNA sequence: TGTGCCAGCACCGCCCCTTTTCCTGACACCGGGGAGCTGTTTTTT.

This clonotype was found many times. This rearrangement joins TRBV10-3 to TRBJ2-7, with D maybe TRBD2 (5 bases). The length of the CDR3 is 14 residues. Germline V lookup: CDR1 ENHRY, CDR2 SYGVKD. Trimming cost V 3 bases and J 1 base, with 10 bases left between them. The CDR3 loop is CAISEPRESYEQYF. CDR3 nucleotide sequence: TGTGCCATCAGTGAACCCCGGGAATCCTACGAGCAGTACTTC.

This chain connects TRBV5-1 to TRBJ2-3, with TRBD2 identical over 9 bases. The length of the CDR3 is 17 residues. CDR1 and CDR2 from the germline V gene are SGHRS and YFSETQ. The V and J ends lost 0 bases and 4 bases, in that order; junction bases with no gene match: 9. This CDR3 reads CASSLALAGGASDTQYF. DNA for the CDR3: TGCGCCAGCAGCTTGGCTCTTGCGGGGGGGGCCTCAGATACGCAGTATTTT.